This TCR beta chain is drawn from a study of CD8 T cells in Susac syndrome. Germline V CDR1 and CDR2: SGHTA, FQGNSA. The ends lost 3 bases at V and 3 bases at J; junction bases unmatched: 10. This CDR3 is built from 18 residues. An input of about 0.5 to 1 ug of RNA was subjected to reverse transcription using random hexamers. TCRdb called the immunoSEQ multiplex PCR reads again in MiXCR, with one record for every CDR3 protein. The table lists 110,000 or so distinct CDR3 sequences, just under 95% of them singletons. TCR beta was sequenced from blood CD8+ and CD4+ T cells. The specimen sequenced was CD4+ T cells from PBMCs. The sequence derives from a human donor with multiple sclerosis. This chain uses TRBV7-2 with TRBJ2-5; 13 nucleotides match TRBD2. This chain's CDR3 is CASSLILAGGLVKETQYF. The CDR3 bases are TGTGCCAGCAGCTTGATACTAGCGGGGGGGCTGGTTAAAGAGACCCAGTACTTC.